This is a list of T cell receptor beta chains from one sample in a study of T-cell memory formation after mild COVID-19. MiXCR was run by TCRdb on the 5' RACE reads, yielding one entry per CDR3 protein. This sample has around 510,000 distinct CDR3 sequences, with roughly 21% found just once. What was sequenced was PBMCs or a T cell subset sorted from them (not recorded which). The receptor source for this set is an adult woman who had mild COVID-19 (a few samples of this study predate the infection). Cell type and time point are not known. Each CDR3 is given with its conserved first and last residue. A D gene is named only where the DNA matches it firmly. Clone sizes are given selectively: once, few, many, or a class where the clone is expanded.

D	V	J	size	CDR3	DNA
-	TRBV3-1	TRBJ1-1	-	CATTVGSSEAFF	TGTGCCACCACCGTTGGGAGCTCTGAAGCTTTCTTT
TRBD1	TRBV4-1	TRBJ1-2	few	CASSQGGQSRMGGYTF	TGCGCCAGCAGCCAGGGGGGACAGTCCCGGATGGGAGGCTACACCTTC
-	TRBV20-1	TRBJ1-3	-	CSSRDFSGNTIYF	TGCAGTAGCAGGGATTTCTCTGGAAACACCATATATTTT
TRBD2	TRBV27	TRBJ2-7	-	CASSFYGGTYEQYF	TGTGCCAGCAGTTTCTACGGGGGGACCTACGAGCAGTACTTC
TRBD1	TRBV5-1	TRBJ2-7	-	CASSPRQGSPYEQYF	TGCGCCAGCAGCCCGAGACAGGGGTCCCCCTACGAGCAGTACTTC
TRBD1	TRBV6-2/TRBV6-3	TRBJ1-5	-	CASTGTGQNQPQHF	TGTGCCAGCACCGGGACAGGGCAAAATCAGCCCCAGCATTTT
TRBD1	TRBV30	TRBJ1-2	-	CAWIQGAVDYGYTF	TGTGCCTGGATTCAGGGGGCAGTCGACTATGGCTACACCTTC
-	TRBV21-1	TRBJ2-1	few	CASSKRTAAPEVEQFF	TGTGCCAGCAGCAAAAGGACAGCCGCTCCCGAGGTTGAGCAGTTCTTC
TRBD1	TRBV20-1	TRBJ1-2	few	CSATRGQGASYGYTF	TGCAGTGCCACCCGGGGACAGGGGGCAAGCTATGGCTACACCTTC
-	TRBV10-2	TRBJ2-7	-	CASTRRDGVSEQYF	TGCGCCAGCACCAGACGGGACGGTGTCTCCGAGCAGTACTTC
-	TRBV3-1	TRBJ1-5	-	CASSQGTFSNQPQHF	TGTGCCAGCAGCCAAGGAACATTTAGCAATCAGCCCCAGCATTTT
-	TRBV7-6	TRBJ2-3	few	CASSQSHSLGALTDTQYF	TGTGCCAGCAGCCAATCCCACTCCCTGGGGGCTCTCACAGATACGCAGTATTTT
-	TRBV20-1	TRBJ2-2	few	CSAGELVTGELFF	TGCAGTGCTGGAGAACTAGTCACCGGGGAGCTGTTTTTT
TRBD2	TRBV2	TRBJ2-5	few	CASSRGLAGGWETQYF	TGTGCCAGCAGTCGAGGACTAGCGGGAGGTTGGGAGACCCAGTACTTC
-	TRBV7-9	TRBJ2-1	-	CASSLLGPFGDNEQFF	TGTGCCAGCAGCTTATTGGGGCCCTTCGGGGACAATGAGCAGTTCTTC
-	TRBV6-2/TRBV6-3	TRBJ1-1	-	CASRTVNTEAFF	TGTGCCAGCAGGACCGTGAACACTGAAGCTTTCTTT
-	TRBV20-1	TRBJ2-7	few	CSADRTDLDEQYF	TGCAGTGCTGACAGGACAGATTTGGACGAGCAGTACTTC
-	TRBV5-1	TRBJ1-2	-	CASSPRGTSGYTF	TGCGCCAGCAGCCCCAGGGGCACTAGTGGCTACACCTTC
-	TRBV4-1	TRBJ2-5	few	CASSQGEGTFQETQYF	TGCGCCAGCAGCCAAGGTGAGGGAACTTTCCAAGAGACCCAGTACTTC
TRBD1	TRBV13	TRBJ1-6	-	CASSRQGRMSNSPLHF	TGTGCCAGCAGCCGACAGGGGCGGATGAGTAATTCACCCCTCCACTTT
-	TRBV18	TRBJ1-2	-	CASSPPRRGNYGYTF	TGTGCCAGCTCACCACCGAGGAGGGGAAACTATGGCTACACCTTC